The 29 T cell receptor beta chains reported below all come from one sample, sequenced in a study of T-cell memory formation after mild COVID-19. TCRdb analysed the 5' RACE reads with MiXCR anew, one entry per CDR3 protein. Among about 90,000 distinct CDR3 sequences, about 13% were seen once, and the ten largest hold 27%. Sequencing was performed on PBMCs or a T cell subset sorted from them (not recorded which). Every receptor here comes from an adult woman who had mild COVID-19 (a few samples of this study predate the infection). Cell type and time point are not known.

This clonotype was seen more than once but under ten times. The rearrangement joins TRBV12-3 or TRBV12-4 to TRBJ1-1; D remains unclear. The CDR3 has 12 residues. V lost 3 bases, J lost 5 bases, and 7 bases lay in between. Written as DNA, the CDR3 is TGTGCCAGCAGTTTGGTGAGGACTGAAGCTTTCTTT. This encodes CASSLVRTEAFF.

This clonotype was picked up many times. V is TRBV6-5 and J is TRBJ2-2; D not resolved. The CDR3 is 11 residues long. Germline CDR1 reads MNHEY; CDR2 reads SVGAGI. V lost 6 bases and J lost 7, with 6 bases in between. CDR3 amino acids: CASSGDGELFF. CDR3 coding DNA: TGTGCCAGCAGCGGCGACGGGGAGCTGTTTTTT.

This clonotype was picked up a small number of times. The J gene is TRBJ2-1, the V gene TRBV7-9, with D possibly matching TRBD2 (6 bases). CDR1 SEHNR and CDR2 FQNEAQ come from the germline V gene (reference sequence). There are 17 residues in the CDR3. V was cut by 5 bases and J by 7 bases, with 24 bases left in between. In DNA, the CDR3 is TGTGCCAGCAGCACATTAAAAACCGGGACTGAAAGAAATGAGCAGTTCTTC. It yields the protein CASSTLKTGTERNEQFF.

This clonotype was counted only a few times. The chain combines TRBV12-3 or TRBV12-4 with TRBJ1-1; unclear D gene. This CDR3 region has 14 residues. V lost 6 bases to trimming and J lost 1 base, with 12 bases between them. In DNA form, the CDR3 reads TGTGCCAGCAGCCGTGACGGTTCGAACACTGAAGCTTTCTTT. Its translation: CASSRDGSNTEAFF.

The genes are TRBV7-6 and TRBJ2-1; 14 bases are a match to TRBD2. CDR1 SGHVS and CDR2 FNYEAQ come from the germline V gene. The CDR3 has 16 amino acids. The V segment lost 5 bases and the J segment 3 bases; nucleotides outside the gene matches: 3. The CDR3 here is CASSPGTSGSYNEQFF. CDR3 nucleotide sequence: TGTGCCAGCAGCCCCGGGACTAGCGGGAGCTACAATGAGCAGTTCTTC.

This clonotype was counted between two and nine times. The chain joins TRBV29-1 to TRBJ2-2; D uncertain. Trimming removed 3 bases from V and 2 bases from J, with 10 bases in between. Germline loops: CDR1 SQVTM, CDR2 ANQGSEA. The CDR3 consists of 14 residues. The CDR3 DNA is TGCAGCGTTGATCACACCGGAAACACCGGGGAGCTGTTTTTT. Translation gives CSVDHTGNTGELFF.

At least ten counts were recorded for this clonotype. The chain carries TRBV9 and TRBJ2-7; D possibly corresponds to TRBD1 (6 bases). From germline, CDR1 is SGDLS and CDR2 YYNGEE. V gave up 0 bases and J gave up 7 bases, with 14 bases separating them. The CDR3 is made up of 14 amino acids. The CDR3 sequence is CASSVAHAGVEQYF. Written as DNA, the CDR3 is TGTGCCAGCAGCGTAGCTCATGCAGGGGTTGAGCAGTACTTC. The variable domain in full, completed from reference TRBV9 and TRBJ2-7, reads DSGVTQTPKHLITATGQRVTLRCSPRSGDLSVYWYQQSLDQGLQFLIQYYNGEERAKGNILERFSAQQFPDLHSELNLSSLELGDSALYFCASSVAHAGVEQYFGPGTRLTVT.

This clonotype was counted a few times. The V call is TRBV5-1, the J call TRBJ1-1; 7 bases are a match to TRBD1. Trimming cost V 0 bases and J 8 bases; bases outside gene matches: 7. Germline V gene data show CDR1 as SGHRS and CDR2 as YFSETQ. The CDR3 length is 14 residues. The CDR3 sequence: CASSLEAGGNEAFF. DNA of the CDR3: TGCGCCAGCAGCTTGGAGGCAGGGGGTAACGAAGCTTTCTTT.

The chain uses TRBV27 and TRBJ1-2; tentatively, D is TRBD1 (5 bases). CDR3 size: 15 residues. The V gene lost 0 bases and the J gene lost 7 bases, with 15 bases spanning the gap. Germline V gene lookup returns CDR1 MNHEY and CDR2 SMNVEV (reference sequence). CDR3 protein: CASSLSIGQGSGYTF. The DNA of the CDR3 is TGTGCCAGCAGTTTATCGATTGGCCAGGGATCTGGCTACACCTTC.

This clonotype was picked up many times. The chain combines TRBV5-1 with TRBJ2-7; D remains ambiguous. V dropped 2 bases and J dropped 2 bases, with 11 bases sitting between them. Germline loops: CDR1 SGHRS, CDR2 YFSETQ. The CDR3 consists of 14 residues. CDR3 amino acids: CASSLGRDPYEQYF. CDR3 sequence (DNA): TGCGCCAGCAGCTTAGGCCGAGACCCCTACGAGCAGTACTTC.

The chain is built from TRBV29-1 and TRBJ2-3; TRBD1 or TRBD2 may be the D gene (6 bases each). CDR3 size: 14 residues. The V gene's germline CDR1 is SQVTM and CDR2 ANQGSEA. Trimming pared 6 bases from V and 3 bases from J, leaving 16 bases between. The CDR3, as DNA: TGCAGCGTCCTAGGGGGGTTCGGTACAGATACGCAGTATTTT. Its protein is CSVLGGFGTDTQYF.

V is TRBV7-2 and J is TRBJ1-6; possible D gene TRBD1, 5 bases. CDR1 is SGHTA and CDR2 is FQGNSA in the germline V gene. The ends were cut back, 5 bases at V and 7 bases at J, with 21 bases in the middle. This CDR3 is 17 amino acids long. The CDR3 nucleotides are TGTGCCAGCAGCCCGAAAGGCTACTCCCGGGGGAATTCACCCCTCCACTTT. Its translation is CASSPKGYSRGNSPLHF.

The chain links TRBV7-8 to TRBJ2-1; D is undetermined. This CDR3 spans 13 amino acids. CDR1 SGHVS and CDR2 FQNEAQ come from the germline V gene. V lost 4 bases and J lost 9, with 13 bases in between. CDR3 amino acids: CASSSSPSIEQFF. DNA of the CDR3: TGTGCCAGCAGCTCCTCTCCCTCGATTGAGCAGTTCTTC.

The chain carries TRBV30 and TRBJ2-7, with D perhaps matching TRBD1 or TRBD2 (5 bases each). Germline V gene lookup returns CDR1 GTSNPN and CDR2 SVGIG (reference sequence). V gave up 4 bases and J gave up 6 bases, with 22 bases separating them. CDR3 length: 15 residues. The CDR3 loop is CAWNPGPGTAFEQYF. DNA for the CDR3: TGTGCCTGGAATCCTGGGCCCGGGACGGCCTTCGAGCAGTACTTC.

This clonotype was seen a handful of times. The chain couples TRBV2 to TRBJ2-1; 8 nucleotides align to TRBD2. Trimming took 0 bases from V and 8 from J; bases not matched to a gene: 3. This CDR3 is built from 14 residues. CDR1 is SNHLY, CDR2 FYNNEI, per germline. CDR3 in DNA: TGTGCCAGCAGTGAAGCGGGGCGGGGGGATGAGCAGTTCTTC. This gives the protein CASSEAGRGDEQFF.

The rearrangement joins TRBV29-1 to TRBJ2-3, with D possibly being TRBD1 or TRBD2 (5 bases each). The CDR3 is 14 amino acids. Trimming shortened V by 1 base and J by 3 bases, and 11 bases separated the two germline ends. The germline CDR1 and CDR2 sequences are SQVTM and ANQGSEA. CDR3 nucleotide sequence: TGCAGCGTTGAAGGGGGGTCGGGAACAGATACGCAGTATTTT. It encodes CSVEGGSGTDTQYF.

This chain uses TRBV6-2 or TRBV6-3 with TRBJ1-5; 9 bases line up with TRBD1. The CDR3 consists of 15 residues. Germline assignment: CDR1 MNHEY and CDR2 SVGEGT. After removal of 7 bases from V and 5 bases from J, the junction contained 9 bases not matched to a gene. The CDR3: CASTYPGQGDQPQHF. Written as DNA, the CDR3 is TGTGCCAGCACCTACCCGGGACAGGGCGATCAGCCCCAGCATTTT.

This clonotype was counted between two and nine times. The V call is TRBV14, the J call TRBJ2-6, with a weak D call TRBD1 (6 bases). The CDR3 contains 18 residues. Germline loops: CDR1 SGHDN, CDR2 FVKESK. Trimming pared 1 base from V and 0 bases from J, leaving 13 bases between. The CDR3 region has the DNA TGTGCCAGCAGCCAAGGAGGGGGACGGATCTCTGGGGCCAACGTCCTGACTTTC. Protein: CASSQGGGRISGANVLTF.

This rearrangement joins TRBV7-8 to TRBJ2-1, with D perhaps TRBD1 or TRBD2 (6 bases each). Trimming cost V 5 bases and J 0 bases, with 17 bases left between them. The CDR3 sequence is 17 residues long. From germline, CDR1 is SGHVS and CDR2 FQNEAQ. Here the CDR3 DNA reads TGTGCCAGCAGCCTCCTCGGGGGCGAAACCTCCTACAATGAGCAGTTCTTC. It translates to CASSLLGGETSYNEQFF.

The gene calls are TRBV20-1 and TRBJ2-1, with 15 bases aligning to TRBD2. The V gene's germline CDR1 is DFQATT and CDR2 SNEGSKA (reference sequence). The ends lost 5 bases at V and 6 bases at J; junction bases unmatched: 2. This CDR3 spans 14 amino acids. CDR3 sequence reads: CSAWTSGGANEQFF. In DNA, the CDR3 is TGCAGTGCTTGGACTAGCGGGGGGGCCAATGAGCAGTTCTTC.

This clonotype was found many times. In DNA, the CDR3 is TGTGCCAGCAGCACAACCGGGGAGCTGTTTTTT. The encoded protein is CASSTTGELFF. This sequence joins TRBV7-9 and TRBJ2-2; no reliable D call. Per germline, CDR1 SEHNR and CDR2 FQNEAQ (reference sequence). V lost 5 bases and J lost 5, with 3 bases in between. This CDR3 is built from 11 residues.

The gene calls are TRBV24-1 and TRBJ2-7; a weak D match, TRBD2 (5 bases). The V gene's germline CDR1 is KGHDR and CDR2 SFDVKD. Trimming cost V 7 bases and J 5 bases, with 17 bases left between them. The CDR3 totals 14 residues. The CDR3 sequence: CATSGRDGPDEQYF. The CDR3 DNA is TGTGCCACCAGCGGTCGGGATGGTCCTGACGAGCAGTACTTC.

This clonotype has only a few counts. This sequence joins TRBV12-3 or TRBV12-4 and TRBJ2-1, with 11 bases aligning to TRBD2. The CDR3 spans 19 residues. The ends lost 5 bases at V and 0 bases at J; junction bases unmatched: 12. The CDR3 is CASSPRSITSGSSYNEQFF. In DNA, the CDR3 is TGTGCCAGCAGTCCGCGCTCCATTACTAGCGGGAGCTCCTACAATGAGCAGTTCTTC.

The chain carries TRBV4-3 and TRBJ2-1; the match to TRBD1 covers 9 bases. Unmatched junction bases numbered 6, after V lost 8 bases and J lost 1 base. The CDR3 has 15 amino acids. From germline, CDR1 is LGHNA and CDR2 YSLEER. CDR3 amino acids: CASATGQGSYNEQFF. In nucleotides, the CDR3 is TGCGCCAGCGCCACCGGACAGGGGTCCTACAATGAGCAGTTCTTC.

To note about this clonotype: Because the CDR3 is missing its conserved closing phenylalanine or tryptophan, this is likely a read error. The gene calls are TRBV11-2 and TRBJ2-6, with TRBD1 as a possible D gene (5 bases). The CDR3 is 15 amino acids. The V and J ends lost 2 bases and 3 bases respectively, with 8 bases between them. Germline lookup yields CDR1 SGHAT and CDR2 FQNNGV. In DNA form, the CDR3 reads TGTGCCAGCAGCTTATTCGGACATGGGGCCAACGTCCTGACTTTA. Encoded protein: CASSLFGHGANVLTL.

This clonotype was seen a handful of times. The rearrangement joins TRBV4-2 to TRBJ2-5; 7 positions agree with TRBD2. The CDR3 runs 15 residues. Germline lookup yields CDR1 LGHNA and CDR2 YNFKEQ. V dropped 0 bases and J dropped 5; count of bases not matched to a gene: 6. The chain's CDR3 is CASSQDWGGKETQYF. The CDR3 nucleotides read TGTGCCAGCAGCCAAGATTGGGGAGGGAAGGAGACCCAGTACTTC.

The V call is TRBV5-5, the J call TRBJ2-7; a weak D match, TRBD2 (7 bases). Germline V lookup: CDR1 SGHKS, CDR2 YYEKEE (reference sequence). With 0 bases removed from V and 2 bases from J, the gap between germline ends came to 12 bases. This CDR3 comprises 15 residues. The CDR3 protein is CASSLEIGGAYEQYF. For the CDR3, the DNA is TGTGCCAGCAGCTTGGAGATAGGGGGGGCCTACGAGCAGTACTTC.

The rearrangement links TRBV7-9 to TRBJ1-2; D not resolved. Germline V gene sequence: CDR1 SEHNR, CDR2 FQNEAQ (reference sequence). This CDR3 has 12 amino acids. V was clipped by 3 bases and J by 7 bases, with 9 bases between them. Written as DNA, the CDR3 is TGTGCCAGCAGCTTCGGCCGGGGTGGCTACACCTTC. Translating it yields CASSFGRGGYTF.

The chain couples TRBV4-1 to TRBJ2-5; D might be TRBD1 (6 bases). Germline V gene lookup returns CDR1 MGHRA and CDR2 YSYEKL. CDR3 size: 16 residues. Deletions cut 1 base from V and 5 bases from J, with 17 bases between. The CDR3 DNA follows: TGCGCCAGCAGCCAAGGGGATCAGGGGAGTGGGGAGACCCAGTACTTC. This codes for CASSQGDQGSGETQYF.